The 32 T cell receptor beta chains in this list originate from one sample, sequenced in a study of T cells in Graves' hyperthyroidism and ophthalmopathy. From RNA transcripts, TCR beta CDR3 regions were amplified. Initially, a first-round RT-PCR of the TCR CDR3 employed the HTBI primer set. TCRdb passed the multiplex PCR reads through MiXCR, listing each CDR3 protein once. The table has 500,000 to 750,000 distinct CDR3 sequences, 35% to 55% seen once; the top ten hold about 7.8%. What was sequenced was peripheral blood or thyroid tissue (not recorded which). These TCRs come from a young woman with Graves' hyperthyroidism.

The chain employs TRBV12-3 or TRBV12-4 and TRBJ2-5; D might be TRBD2 (6 bases). V shed 6 bases and J shed 2 bases, with 16 bases lying between them. The CDR3 consists of 15 residues. The CDR3 bases are TGTGCCAGCAGAGATCGGGACTTCACGCAAGAGACCCAGTACTTC. Its protein is CASRDRDFTQETQYF.

This clonotype appeared many times. V usage is TRBV7-9 and J usage is TRBJ1-5; 7 bases fit TRBD1. With 5 bases clipped from V and 6 bases from J, the junction kept 10 bases outside the gene matches. There are 15 residues in the CDR3. The germline V gene has CDR1 SEHNR and CDR2 FQNEAQ (reference sequence). The CDR3: CASSTGIRGSQPQHF. The CDR3 DNA sequence: TGTGCCAGCAGCACCGGGATCAGGGGGTCTCAGCCCCAGCATTTT.

This clonotype was recorded at least ten times. The J gene is TRBJ2-7, the V gene TRBV6-5, with 7 bases that match TRBD1. The CDR3 runs to 14 residues. V lost 2 bases and J lost 3; bases outside the gene matches: 4. CDR1 and CDR2 from the germline V gene are MNHEY and SVGAGI. The CDR3 here is CASSYGAGGYEQYF. The DNA of the CDR3 is TGTGCCAGCAGTTACGGAGCAGGGGGCTACGAGCAGTACTTC.

About this clonotype: With a much larger clone just one base away, this may be a read error. The CDR3 sequence: CASSQENRAPYDEQYF. In DNA form, the CDR3 reads TGCGCCAGCAGCCAAGAGAACAGGGCTCCTTACGACGAGCAGTACTTC. The V and J genes are TRBV4-1 and TRBJ2-7, with D perhaps matching TRBD1 (6 bases). From germline, CDR1 is MGHRA and CDR2 YSYEKL. The ends were cut back, 0 bases at V and 5 bases at J, with 17 bases in the middle. This CDR3 region has 16 residues.

The genes are TRBV20-1 and TRBJ2-6; TRBD1 matches at 9 bases. In germline, CDR1 is DFQATT, CDR2 SNEGSKA (reference sequence). CDR3 length: 15 residues. The J segment lost 4 bases and the V segment lost 6 bases, leaving 7 bases of the junction unmatched. The CDR3 spells CSASQGARGANVLTF. The CDR3 DNA reads as TGCAGTGCCTCACAGGGGGCGCGCGGGGCCAACGTCCTGACTTTC.

The sample holds many counts of this clonotype. The chain links TRBV4-3 to TRBJ2-1, with no clear D. V lost 2 bases, J lost 5 bases, and 16 bases lay in between. The CDR3 has 16 amino acids. Germline CDR1 reads LGHNA; CDR2 reads YSLEER. The CDR3 is CASSQILGRTDNEQFF. CDR3 DNA: TGCGCCAGCAGCCAAATTTTAGGGCGGACCGACAATGAGCAGTTCTTC.

This clonotype is a singleton in its sample. It may be a read error: a sequence one base away is much more abundant. For the CDR3, the DNA is TGTGCCGGCAGAGAGGACAGGGGGGATGGCTACACCTTC. Amino acids: CAGREDRGDGYTF. This chain joins TRBV6-1 and TRBJ1-2; 10 bases match TRBD1. This CDR3 contains 13 residues. In germline, CDR1 is MNHNS, CDR2 SASEGT.

This clonotype was detected ten times or more. This rearrangement joins TRBV6-6 to TRBJ1-2; D may be TRBD1 (5 bases). This CDR3 is 12 amino acids long. V gave up 6 bases and J gave up 4 bases, with 9 bases separating them. The germline gives CDR1 MNHNY, CDR2 SVGAGI (reference sequence). The CDR3 nucleotides read TGTGCCAGCAGCTCAGGGCCCTATGGCTACACCTTC. Translated: CASSSGPYGYTF.

This clonotype has at least ten counts. The J gene is TRBJ1-4, the V gene TRBV6-5; 9 bases agree with TRBD1. The CDR3 is 15 residues long. Germline lookup yields CDR1 MNHEY and CDR2 SVGAGI. J lost 7 bases, V lost 5 bases, and 8 bases had no gene match. For the CDR3, the DNA is TGTGCCAGCAGTGACGGGGACAGGGAAGGTGAAAAACTGTTTTTT. The encoded protein is CASSDGDREGEKLFF.

This clonotype was seen more than once but under ten times. The CDR3 DNA reads TGTGCCAGCAGCCAAGCGAGGTACAATGAGCAGTTCTTC. Encoded protein: CASSQARYNEQFF. The rearrangement joins TRBV4-2 to TRBJ2-1; D is unresolved. V was shortened by 1 base and J by 4 bases, with 5 bases between the two germline ends. The CDR3 runs to 13 residues. Germline V gives CDR1 LGHNA, CDR2 YNFKEQ.

This clonotype has only a few counts. This rearrangement joins TRBV5-4 to TRBJ2-2; 8 nucleotides line up with TRBD2. Germline assignment: CDR1 SGHNT and CDR2 YYREEE (reference sequence). V was clipped by 9 bases and J by 6 bases; unmatched bases: 16. The CDR3 is made up of 16 amino acids. The CDR3 region has the DNA TGTGCCACCAAAGCACCGGGACTAGTCTCCCCCGGGGAGCTGTTTTTT. It codes for CATKAPGLVSPGELFF.

CDR3 sequence reads: CSAGPWTEAFF. The CDR3 DNA reads TGCAGTGCTGGACCGTGGACTGAAGCTTTCTTT. V is TRBV20-1 and J is TRBJ1-1; the D is unclear. CDR1 is DFQATT, CDR2 SNEGSKA, per germline (reference sequence). CDR3 size: 11 residues. With 5 bases removed from V and 5 bases from J, the gap between germline ends came to 9 bases.

This clonotype was observed many times. This chain links TRBV12-3 or TRBV12-4 with TRBJ1-4; TRBD1 might be the D (5 bases). The CDR3 has 14 amino acids. Trimming stripped 5 bases from V and 5 bases from J, with 12 bases between. The CDR3 coding sequence is TGTGCCAGCAGTCTCCAGGGAGAGAATGAAAAACTGTTTTTT. This codes for CASSLQGENEKLFF.

CDR3: CASSVVPGSGKYQETQYF. DNA for the CDR3: TGTGCCAGCAGCGTAGTTCCGGGTAGCGGGAAGTACCAAGAGACCCAGTACTTC. The V call is TRBV9, the J call TRBJ2-5, with 8 bases identical to TRBD2. The CDR3 length is 18 residues. V lost 0 bases and J lost 0; bases outside the gene matches: 10. CDR1 is SGDLS and CDR2 is YYNGEE in the germline V gene.

Note on this clonotype: Possible read error: a much larger clone is one base away. V is TRBV12-3 or TRBV12-4 and J is TRBJ2-7, with D possibly called TRBD1 or TRBD2 (5 bases each). Trimming pared 6 bases from V and 3 bases from J, leaving 12 bases between. The CDR3 consists of 13 residues. DNA for the CDR3: TGTGCCAGCAGGAGGGGCCCAGGCTACGAGCAGTACTTC. Translating gives CASRRGPGYEQYF.

This clonotype was recorded many times. The rearrangement joins TRBV11-1 to TRBJ2-7; TRBD2 matches at 8 bases. Per the germline V gene, CDR1 is SGHAT and CDR2 is FQDESV (reference sequence). CDR3 length: 19 residues. Unmatched junction bases numbered 17, after V lost 1 base and J lost 3 bases. The CDR3 loop reads CASSLDSGDSIKSLYEQYF. The CDR3 coding sequence is TGTGCCAGCAGCTTAGATAGCGGGGATTCCATCAAGTCCCTCTACGAGCAGTACTTC. Full variable domain (remainder filled in from reference TRBV11-1 and TRBJ2-7): EAEVAQSPRYKITEKSQAVAFWCDPISGHATLYWYRQILGQGPELLVQFQDESVVDDSQLPKDRFSAERLKGVDSTLKIQPAELGDSAMYLCASSLDSGDSIKSLYEQYFGPGTRLTVT.

J is TRBJ2-2 and V is TRBV29-1, with D possibly matching TRBD2 (6 bases). V was pared by 2 bases and J by 3 bases, with 7 bases between. CDR1 is SQVTM, CDR2 ANQGSEA, per germline. This CDR3 is 13 amino acids long. CDR3 residues: CSVEPGDTGELFF. The CDR3 nucleotides are TGCAGCGTTGAACCGGGAGACACCGGGGAGCTGTTTTTT.

The chain uses TRBV15 and TRBJ2-7; 7 nucleotides match TRBD2. This CDR3 is 13 amino acids long. CDR1 is LNHNV, CDR2 YYDKDF, per germline (reference sequence). Trimming took 5 bases from V and 12 from J; bases not matched to a gene: 13. CDR3 DNA: TGTGCCACCAGCGGCGTTACCGGGAGGAGTTGGTACTTC. This gives the protein CATSGVTGRSWYF.

This clonotype was seen at least ten times. Written as DNA, the CDR3 is TGTGCCAGCAGCGTCAGCGGCGGGGAGCTGTTTTTT. Its translation is CASSVSGGELFF. V is TRBV5-6 and J is TRBJ2-2, with D perhaps TRBD2 (5 bases). The ends were cut back, 4 bases at V and 7 bases at J, with 8 bases in the middle. The germline V gene has CDR1 SGHDT and CDR2 YYEEEE. CDR3 size: 12 residues.

This chain links TRBV20-1 with TRBJ2-7; no reliable D call. The germline V gene has CDR1 DFQATT and CDR2 SNEGSKA (reference sequence). The V end lost 0 bases, the J end lost 0 bases, and 9 bases lay between the germline ends. The length of the CDR3 is 14 residues. Here the CDR3 reads CSARDWRSSYEQYF. The CDR3 nucleotides are TGCAGTGCTAGAGATTGGCGGAGCTCCTACGAGCAGTACTTC.

The chain joins TRBV7-2 to TRBJ2-5, with 11 bases lining up with TRBD2. CDR1 is SGHTA and CDR2 is FQGNSA in the germline V gene. The CDR3 loop spans 16 amino acids. J was trimmed by 5 bases and V by 4 bases; bases with no gene match: 9. CDR3 loop: CASSSLAGGPNETQYF. In DNA form, the CDR3 reads TGTGCCAGCAGCTCGTTAGCGGGAGGGCCGAATGAGACCCAGTACTTC.

V gene TRBV19 combines with J gene TRBJ2-7; 12 bases agree with TRBD2. With 8 bases clipped from V and 4 bases from J, the junction kept 12 bases outside the gene matches. The CDR3 sequence is 16 residues long. From germline, CDR1 is LNHDA and CDR2 SQIVND (reference sequence). The CDR3 DNA is TGTGCCAGTCAAGTATCCCTAGCGGGAGGGCCATACGAGCAGTACTTC. It is translated as CASQVSLAGGPYEQYF.

This clonotype showed up just a few times. The rearrangement links TRBV27 to TRBJ2-7; D might be TRBD2 (5 bases). The germline V and J ends were trimmed by 6 bases and 2 bases, with 11 bases remaining between them. CDR3 size: 13 residues. Germline CDR1 reads MNHEY; CDR2 reads SMNVEV (reference sequence). The CDR3 is CASRRGPPYEQYF. The CDR3, as DNA: TGTGCCAGCAGGCGAGGGCCCCCCTACGAGCAGTACTTC.

In its sample, this clonotype was seen many times. V gene TRBV5-6 combines with J gene TRBJ1-5; 9 bases line up with TRBD1. Germline V gene lookup returns CDR1 SGHDT and CDR2 YYEEEE. The CDR3 spans 18 residues. J was trimmed by 5 bases and V by 0 bases; bases with no gene match: 12. The DNA of the CDR3 is TGTGCCAGCAGCTTGGCTCCGGTGGGACAGGGAGGGGATCAGCCCCAGCATTTT. This codes for CASSLAPVGQGGDQPQHF.

The chain couples TRBV19 to TRBJ2-5; 8 bases are shared with TRBD1. The germline CDR1 and CDR2 sequences are LNHDA and SQIVND (reference sequence). V lost 6 bases, J lost 5 bases, and 17 bases stayed unmatched. The CDR3 runs to 17 residues. The CDR3 bases are TGTGCCAGTAGAATCAGGGACAGGTACACCGGGGAGGAGACCCAGTACTTC. Encoded protein: CASRIRDRYTGEETQYF.

This clonotype was recorded at least ten times. CDR3: CASSASGTYNSPLHF. The DNA for the CDR3 is TGTGCCAGCAGCGCCAGCGGGACCTATAATTCACCCCTCCACTTT. V usage is TRBV7-2 and J usage is TRBJ1-6; no definite D call. This CDR3 has 15 residues. Germline lookup yields CDR1 SGHTA and CDR2 FQGNSA. With 5 bases removed from V and 2 bases from J, the gap between germline ends came to 10 bases. Variable domain in full (rest from reference TRBV7-2 and TRBJ1-6): GAGVSQSPSNKVTEKGKDVELRCDPISGHTALYWYRQSLGQGLEFLIYFQGNSAPDKSGLPSDRFSAERTGGSVSTLTIQRTQQEDSAVYLCASSASGTYNSPLHFGNGTRLTVT.

A few counts support this clonotype. This chain joins TRBV7-9 and TRBJ2-3, with D uncertain. V was clipped by 5 bases and J by 5 bases, with 11 bases between them. CDR3 length equals 13 residues. Germline V gene sequence: CDR1 SEHNR, CDR2 FQNEAQ (reference sequence). The CDR3 nucleotides read TGTGCCAGCAGCCTCCTGACGGTAGATACGCAGTATTTT. The encoded protein is CASSLLTVDTQYF.

This clonotype was observed many times. V gene TRBV4-1 combines with J gene TRBJ2-7, with a possible D match to TRBD2 (6 bases). The CDR3 spans 14 residues. Trimming shortened V by 4 bases and J by 4 bases, and 14 bases separated the two germline ends. Germline V gene data show CDR1 as MGHRA and CDR2 as YSYEKL. The CDR3 coding sequence is TGCGCCAGCAGCCTCCCGGGAGAGGTGTACGAGCAGTACTTC. Encoded protein: CASSLPGEVYEQYF.

This clonotype has at least ten counts. This sequence joins TRBV5-1 and TRBJ2-7; a possible D gene is TRBD1 (5 bases). The germline V gene encodes CDR1 SGHRS and CDR2 YFSETQ. V shed 4 bases and J shed 3 bases, with 11 bases lying between them. This CDR3 region has 13 residues. For the CDR3, the DNA is TGCGCCAGCAGCACGTCAGACAGCTACGAGCAGTACTTC. Protein product: CASSTSDSYEQYF.

This clonotype was seen repeatedly, ten times or more. The chain is built from TRBV20-1 and TRBJ2-2; possible D gene TRBD2, 5 bases. The CDR3 consists of 14 residues. Deletions cut 0 bases from V and 5 bases from J, with 10 bases between. Germline V lookup: CDR1 DFQATT, CDR2 SNEGSKA (reference sequence). CDR3 nucleotide sequence: TGCAGTGCTAGAGAAAGGGAGCCGACCGGGGAGCTGTTTTTT. Translated, it gives CSAREREPTGELFF.

This clonotype was picked up a small number of times. This chain connects TRBV5-1 to TRBJ1-4; a possible D gene is TRBD1 (6 bases). The germline V gene encodes CDR1 SGHRS and CDR2 YFSETQ. CDR3 length: 15 amino acids. V lost 1 base and J lost 6, with 13 bases in between. Here the CDR3 DNA reads TGCGCCAGCAGCTTGAGGGACACCCCAGATGAAAAACTGTTTTTT. Protein product: CASSLRDTPDEKLFF.

This clonotype was detected many times. The genes are TRBV29-1 and TRBJ2-7; D is undetermined. The V gene's germline CDR1 is SQVTM and CDR2 ANQGSEA. V was shortened by 3 bases and J by 3 bases, with 6 bases between the two germline ends. The length of the CDR3 is 11 residues. The CDR3 DNA follows: TGCAGCGTTGATTTTGGCTACGAGCAGTACTTC. It translates to CSVDFGYEQYF.